Below are 22 T cell receptor beta chains sequenced from a single sample in a study of early T cells in non-severe SARS-CoV-2 infection. From the 5' RACE reads, TCRdb called clonotypes with MiXCR, one entry per CDR3 protein. This sample has about 60,000 distinct CDR3 sequences; about 12% occur once, and the top ten carry approximately 4.8%. What was sequenced was whole blood. Receptors were obtained from an adult who was a healthcare worker with PCR-confirmed SARS-CoV-2 infection or an uninfected control (not recorded which).

This clonotype has only a few counts. Here the CDR3 DNA reads TGTGCCAGTAGTATACGGGGCGCAACTAATGAAAAACTGTTTTTT. This sequence encodes CASSIRGATNEKLFF. The chain is built from TRBV19 and TRBJ1-4, with D tentatively TRBD1 (5 bases). Trimming removed 2 bases from V and 0 bases from J, with 7 bases in between. The CDR3 is 15 residues long. Germline V gene lookup returns CDR1 LNHDA and CDR2 SQIVND (reference sequence).

J is TRBJ2-3 and V is TRBV5-6, with 7 bases matching TRBD1. The ends lost 0 bases at V and 3 bases at J; junction bases unmatched: 4. Germline CDR1 and CDR2: SGHDT and YYEEEE. The CDR3 extends over 15 amino acids. DNA of the CDR3: TGTGCCAGCAGCTTGGGGACAGGAGCTACAGATACGCAGTATTTT. This encodes CASSLGTGATDTQYF.

About this clonotype itself: At one of its ends the junction is not consistent with the germline gene, which may arise from a read error. The rearrangement uses TRBV11-2 and TRBJ2-7, with D possibly being TRBD1 (5 bases). CDR1 and CDR2 (germline): SGHAT, FQNNGV. CDR3 length equals 13 residues. CDR3 bases: TGTGTCAGCAGCTTAGACAGAGCCTACGAGCAGTACTTC. It translates to CVSSLDRAYEQYF. Full variable domain (missing parts from reference TRBV11-2 and TRBJ2-7): EAGVAQSPRYKIIEKRQSVAFWCNPISGHATLYWYQQILGQGPKLLIQFQNNGVVDDSQLPKDRFSAERLKGVDSTLKIQPAKLEDSAVYLCVSSLDRAYEQYFGPGTRLTVT.

This clonotype was found many times. V is TRBV7-8 and J is TRBJ2-2; possible D gene TRBD2, 5 bases. CDR1 SGHVS and CDR2 FQNEAQ come from the germline V gene. This CDR3 spans 16 amino acids. V gave up 5 bases and J gave up 9 bases, with 22 bases separating them. This CDR3 is CASSHERWLANRELFF. For the CDR3, the DNA is TGTGCCAGCAGCCACGAACGGTGGCTAGCTAACCGGGAGCTGTTTTTT.

This clonotype was recorded a few times. V and J are TRBV12-3 or TRBV12-4 and TRBJ1-1, with D perhaps TRBD1 (6 bases). V lost 3 bases, J lost 4 bases, and 9 bases lay in between. The CDR3 loop spans 13 amino acids. CDR3 amino acids: CASSFWGATEAFF. The CDR3 DNA reads TGTGCCAGCAGTTTTTGGGGGGCCACTGAAGCTTTCTTT.

On this clonotype: Being one base from a much bigger clone, this may be a read error. The chain uses TRBV6-5 and TRBJ2-6; D is undetermined. Per the germline V gene, CDR1 is MNHEY and CDR2 is SVGAGI. The ends were cut back, 6 bases at V and 2 bases at J, with 11 bases in the middle. The CDR3 sequence is 15 residues long. In DNA, the CDR3 is TGTGCCAGCAGCCGACACCTCACTGGGGCCAACGTCCTGACTTTC. It codes for CASSRHLTGANVLTF.

This clonotype was counted a few times. This chain links TRBV10-2 with TRBJ1-2, with 8 bases fitting TRBD1. The V segment lost 3 bases and the J segment 7 bases; nucleotides outside the gene matches: 7. From germline, CDR1 is WSHSY and CDR2 SAAADI. The CDR3 runs 14 residues. Here the CDR3 DNA reads TGCGCCAGCAGTGAACAAGACAGGGGACGTGGCTACACCTTC. It specifies CASSEQDRGRGYTF.

This clonotype occurred once. At one of its ends the junction is not consistent with the germline gene, which may arise from a read error. The chain combines TRBV6-1 with TRBJ2-4; TRBD1 or TRBD2 may be the D gene (5 bases each). This CDR3 has 11 residues. Looked up from germline, CDR1 is MNHNS and CDR2 is SASEGT. The CDR3 protein is CASSAPGAQNF. In DNA, the CDR3 is TGTGCCAGCAGTGCTCCCGGGGCCCAAAACTTC.

The chain is built from TRBV29-1 and TRBJ1-2; tentatively, D is TRBD1 (6 bases). CDR3 length equals 13 residues. Germline CDR1 SQVTM, CDR2 ANQGSEA. Between the trimmed V and J ends, which lost 3 bases and 6 bases, there was a span of 14 bases. As DNA, the CDR3 is TGCAGCGTTGAGAAGGGAACAGGGAATGGCTACACCTTC. As protein: CSVEKGTGNGYTF.

The J gene is TRBJ1-1, the V gene TRBV29-1; possible D gene TRBD1, 6 bases. Deletions cut 2 bases from V and 11 bases from J, with 12 bases between. Germline V gene sequence: CDR1 SQVTM, CDR2 ANQGSEA. CDR3 length: 11 residues. CDR3 loop: CSVELAGAAFF. The DNA for the CDR3 is TGCAGCGTTGAATTGGCGGGGGCCGCTTTCTTT.

This clonotype was detected many times. V gene TRBV5-1 combines with J gene TRBJ1-5; the D gene is possibly TRBD1 (5 bases). With 0 bases removed from V and 0 bases from J, the gap between germline ends came to 10 bases. The CDR3 has 16 residues. The germline CDR1 and CDR2 sequences are SGHRS and YFSETQ. CDR3 in DNA: TGCGCCAGCAGCTTGGACGGGGGACCTAGCAATCAGCCCCAGCATTTT. Its protein is CASSLDGGPSNQPQHF.

This clonotype was counted a few times. V and J are TRBV7-9 and TRBJ1-1, with D perhaps matching TRBD1 (6 bases). Trimming took 7 bases from V and 5 from J, leaving 14 bases between them. This CDR3 has 13 residues. CDR1 is SEHNR, CDR2 FQNEAQ, per germline (reference sequence). The CDR3 DNA is TGTGCCAGCATACAGGGTCGGGAGACTGAAGCTTTCTTT. It encodes CASIQGRETEAFF.

This clonotype was seen a handful of times. The chain links TRBV5-1 to TRBJ2-1; D gene unclear. V lost 0 bases to trimming and J lost 4 bases, with 8 bases between them. The CDR3 runs to 14 residues. Germline V gene data show CDR1 as SGHRS and CDR2 as YFSETQ. The CDR3, as DNA: TGCGCCAGCAGCTTGGCCTCCCCTTACAATGAGCAGTTCTTC. It is translated as CASSLASPYNEQFF. Full variable domain (missing parts from reference TRBV5-1 and TRBJ2-1): KAGVTQTPRYLIKTRGQQVTLSCSPISGHRSVSWYQQTPGQGLQFLFEYFSETQRNKGNFPGRFSGRQFSNSRSEMNVSTLELGDSALYLCASSLASPYNEQFFGPGTRLTVL.

The gene calls are TRBV11-2 and TRBJ1-1; a possible D gene is TRBD1 (6 bases). Germline loops: CDR1 SGHAT, CDR2 FQNNGV. The CDR3 spans 16 residues. Deletions cut 4 bases from V and 4 bases from J, with 19 bases between. Written as DNA, the CDR3 is TGTGCCAGCAGCTCGTATGGACAGAGGAAAGTCACTGAAGCTTTCTTT. Translated, it gives CASSSYGQRKVTEAFF.

This clonotype occurred many times. The chain has TRBV4-1 and TRBJ1-3; a weak D match, TRBD1 (5 bases). Germline V CDR1 and CDR2: MGHRA, YSYEKL. Trimming left V 5 bases short and J 0 bases short, with 14 bases between. This CDR3 region has 16 residues. CDR3 protein: CASSGDGYFSGNTIYF. The CDR3 DNA sequence: TGCGCCAGCAGCGGGGACGGATACTTCTCTGGAAACACCATATATTTT.

The genes are TRBV10-2 and TRBJ1-1, with 9 bases aligning to TRBD1. Looked up from germline, CDR1 is WSHSY and CDR2 is SAAADI. This CDR3 is 15 amino acids long. The V and J ends lost 6 bases and 4 bases, in that order; junction bases with no gene match: 9. CDR3 residues: CASRLPQGAATEAFF. The CDR3 region has the DNA TGCGCCAGCAGACTACCACAGGGGGCGGCCACTGAAGCTTTCTTT.

This chain's CDR3 is CASSVSVAGELFF. CDR3 sequence (DNA): TGTGCCAGCAGCGTTAGCGTGGCCGGGGAGCTGTTTTTT. The V call is TRBV11-2, the J call TRBJ2-2; maybe TRBD2 (5 bases). The ends were cut back, 5 bases at V and 6 bases at J, with 10 bases in the middle. CDR1 is SGHAT, CDR2 FQNNGV, per germline. The CDR3 sequence is 13 residues long.

The V and J genes are TRBV5-1 and TRBJ2-1; D ambiguous. CDR3 length equals 14 residues. Trimming took 0 bases from V and 15 from J, leaving 19 bases between them. Germline V CDR1 and CDR2: SGHRS, YFSETQ. The CDR3 sequence: CASSLEGLASGRFF. The CDR3 region has the DNA TGCGCCAGCAGCTTGGAAGGGTTGGCCTCCGGACGGTTCTTC.

CDR3 DNA: TGTGCCAGCAGCTTATTCTTACAGGGGGAGACCCAGTACTTC. This codes for CASSLFLQGETQYF. The chain carries TRBV7-9 and TRBJ2-5; 7 bases fit TRBD1. CDR3 size: 14 residues. Germline V CDR1 and CDR2: SEHNR, FQNEAQ (reference sequence). V lost 2 bases to trimming and J lost 5 bases; unmatched junction nucleotides: 5.

This chain joins TRBV12-5 and TRBJ2-2; TRBD2 matches 7 bases. The CDR3 covers 16 residues. Germline CDR1 reads LGHNT; CDR2 reads FRNRAP. The V gene end was trimmed by 1 base and the J gene end by 2 bases; junction bases not matched to a gene: 4. DNA of the CDR3: TGTGCTAGTGGTTTGGATCTAGCGGCAAACACCGGGGAGCTGTTTTTT. Its protein is CASGLDLAANTGELFF.

The CDR3 is CASIPGQGTQPQHF. Here the CDR3 DNA reads TGTGCCAGCATCCCGGGACAGGGGACTCAGCCCCAGCATTTT. The chain uses TRBV6-1 and TRBJ1-5; 10 bases align to TRBD1. After removal of 7 bases from V and 6 bases from J, the junction contained 6 bases not matched to a gene. The CDR3 is made up of 14 amino acids. Per the germline V gene, CDR1 is MNHNS and CDR2 is SASEGT.

This clonotype has only a few counts. The chain joins TRBV9 to TRBJ2-2; D tentatively fits TRBD1 or TRBD2 (5 bases each). Trimming took 0 bases from V and 6 from J, leaving 9 bases between them. Germline loops: CDR1 SGDLS, CDR2 YYNGEE. The CDR3 has 14 residues. The CDR3 region is CASSVGGVPGELFF. As DNA, the CDR3 is TGTGCCAGCAGCGTAGGAGGGGTTCCCGGGGAGCTGTTTTTT.